The sequence of this T cell receptor (beta chain) was determined in a study of blood T cell repertoires in COVID-19 (dated by TCRdb to about 2020). Regarding the research as a whole: Samples from collaborators originated in the United States, Italy and Spain and spanned both the acute and convalescent phases of COVID-19. The material from the prospective study consisted of cDNA or gDNA derived from T cells, B-cell-depleted T cells, or PBMCs. The dataset comprised deeply sampled blood TCRbeta repertoires from subjects exposed to, actively infected with, or recovered from COVID-19. The repertoires were released in a freely available public database intended as a resource for research on the immune response to SARS-CoV-2. The samples were drawn from two sources: the first 160 participants of the ongoing ImmuneRACE study, and 1,000 to 1,500 subjects contributed by 6 global collaborators. The sample metadata nearly always contained a de-identified subject ID, COVID-19 status, age in years and sex. Where HLA class I and class II types were available, the types were taken from metadata supplied by the sample provider, not from assay-based typing. What the authors observed across the whole study: Clinical and demographic metadata were provided uncurated, with the amount varying by source and participant.

Concerning this clone itself: It has no known antigen specificity. The record has no base qualities; no much larger clone is one base away. Different DNA sequences within this sample yield the same CDR3.

V is pared back by 6 bases and J by 1 base, with 9 bases lying between the germline termini. CDR1 and CDR2, per the germline V gene, are MNHEY and SVGAGI. CDR3 length: 13 amino acids, cysteine to phenylalanine. Only the CDR3 DNA stays, 39 bases, in frame from base 1. The collaborating institutions used their own protocols to collect whole blood in K2EDTA tubes. For TCRbeta analysis, collaborators shipped samples in one of three forms: frozen whole blood, isolated PBMCs, or DNA extracted from either of those sample types. TCRbeta CDR3 regions were amplified from genomic DNA by means of the immunoSEQ Assay, a bias-controlled multiplex PCR. For the original study's pipeline: The number of nucleated cells in each sample was estimated by amplification of reference gene primers within the assay. To quantify the absolute abundance of each unique TCRbeta CDR3 rearrangement, sequence reads were collapsed and filtered. For each sample, productive Simpson clonality was calculated as the square root of Simpson's diversity index across productive rearrangements. Imported from immuneACCESS, the table was reduced by TCRdb to in-frame sequences with V and J called. These copies leave out some clones; in studies compared against another copy, an unresolved V gene accounts for under half, and the cause of the remainder is not known. V, J and clone size are taken as reported in that table, and D and trimming were inferred from the DNA itself. Counted in this sample were some 130,000 clones; over 75% of them appeared once. The ten top clones hold about a tenth of the sample.

This sequence originates from an elderly man with acute or convalescent COVID-19. The sequenced sample was peripheral blood. Recombination connected TRBV6-5 to TRBJ1-1; TRBD1 could be the D gene, as 6 bases match. The DNA is as follows: TGTGCCAGCAGCCGGACAGAGAACACTGAAGCTTTCTTT. This encodes CASSRTENTEAFF.